This entry lists 30 T cell receptor beta chains sequenced from one sample in a study of radiation and T cells in renal cell carcinoma (dated by TCRdb to the early 2020s). In the paper's terms, the time point label means: baseline pretreatment blood. This specimen's treatment or condition label, per the study, means: 15 Gy SBRT to primary tumor, nephrectomy 4 weeks later. The library came from the immunoSEQ multiplex PCR assay. TCRdb carries this immuneACCESS record with in-frame sequences only. Its versions omit some clonotypes, under half of them owing to an unresolved V gene in the studies checked, with the rest unexplained. The sample table contains 95,000 or so clones; only one count was recorded for 75% to 90% of them. Roughly 8% of the sample is taken by the ten largest. The sample in question was blood, obtained from a patient whose treatment included radiotherapy and nephrectomy. These receptors were collected from a man in his forties or fifties with renal cell carcinoma.

This clone was observed a few times. CDR3: CASSPTGPGTEAFF. In DNA form, the CDR3 reads TGTGCCAGCAGCCCGACAGGCCCGGGCACTGAAGCTTTCTTT. The rearrangement links TRBV7-9 to TRBJ1-1, with a weak D call TRBD1 (6 bases). Germline V gene data show CDR1 as SEHNR and CDR2 as FQNEAQ (reference sequence). The CDR3 is made up of 14 amino acids. Deletions cut 5 bases from V and 4 bases from J, with 14 bases between.

The chain joins TRBV21-1 to TRBJ2-7; the listed D gene, TRBD1, was not tested against the DNA. TRBV21-1 corresponds to a pseudogene. CDR3 size: 15 residues. The CDR3 sequence: CASSKAGQLVTEQYF. CDR3 nucleotides: TGTGCCAGCAGCAAAGCGGGACAGTTAGTAACCGAGCAGTACTTC.

This sequence joins TRBV27 and TRBJ2-3; D is undetermined. The length of the CDR3 is 13 residues. The V gene lost 5 bases and the J gene lost 2 bases, with 8 bases spanning the gap. From germline, CDR1 is MNHEY and CDR2 SMNVEV (reference sequence). The CDR3 spells CASSPLVTDTQYF. The CDR3 coding sequence is TGTGCCAGCAGTCCACTCGTCACAGATACGCAGTATTTT.

The chain links TRBV6-4 to TRBJ2-6; D not certain. Germline V gene data show CDR1 as MRHNA and CDR2 as SNTAGT. The CDR3 covers 14 residues. V dropped 2 bases and J dropped 0 bases, with 2 bases sitting between them. This CDR3 reads CASSDVSGANVLTF. The CDR3, as DNA: TGTGCCAGCAGTGACGTCTCTGGGGCCAACGTCCTGACTTTC.

The chain carries TRBV15 and TRBJ1-5, with TRBD1 matching over 7 bases. This CDR3 region has 14 residues. Per germline, CDR1 LNHNV and CDR2 YYDKDF (reference sequence). The V gene end was trimmed by 1 base and the J gene end by 5 bases; junction bases not matched to a gene: 2. The CDR3 DNA is TGTGCCACCAGCAGAGGACAGGGAGATCAGCCCCAGCATTTT. It translates to CATSRGQGDQPQHF.

The chain combines TRBV28 with TRBJ1-1, with 9 bases fitting TRBD1. Trimming removed 5 bases from V and 3 bases from J; junction bases left unmatched: 7. CDR3 length: 15 residues. Looked up from germline, CDR1 is MDHEN and CDR2 is SYDVKM. The CDR3 sequence: CASSPDRGYDTEAFF. The CDR3 bases are TGTGCCAGCAGTCCAGACAGGGGGTATGACACTGAAGCTTTCTTT.

The gene calls are TRBV7-8 and TRBJ2-1; 7 nucleotides match TRBD2. This CDR3 is built from 13 residues. V lost 4 bases to trimming and J lost 14 bases; unmatched junction nucleotides: 11. The V gene's germline CDR1 is SGHVS and CDR2 FQNEAQ. The CDR3 DNA sequence: TGTGCCAGCAGCTCCAATTTAGGAGCGGGGAAGTTCTTC. Amino acids: CASSSNLGAGKFF.

The chain has TRBV10-2 and TRBJ2-1; 10 positions match TRBD2. CDR1 and CDR2 (germline): WSHSY, SAAADI. J lost 4 bases, V lost 6 bases, and 6 bases had no gene match. There are 15 residues in the CDR3. CDR3 loop: CASRPTSGVYNEQFF. CDR3 sequence (DNA): TGCGCCAGCAGACCTACTAGCGGGGTTTACAATGAGCAGTTCTTC.

This clone was picked up a small number of times. The chain uses TRBV7-8 and TRBJ2-2; D gene ambiguous. V lost 0 bases and J 0 bases, leaving 5 bases between the germline ends. CDR1 is SGHVS and CDR2 is FQNEAQ in the germline V gene. The CDR3 length is 15 residues. CDR3 region: CASSLAISNTGELFF. In DNA, the CDR3 is TGTGCCAGCAGCTTAGCCATCTCGAACACCGGGGAGCTGTTTTTT.

The chain combines TRBV30 with TRBJ1-5; 10 positions match TRBD1. The CDR3 has 17 residues. Germline CDR1 reads GTSNPN; CDR2 reads SVGIG (reference sequence). After removal of 5 bases from V and 6 bases from J, the junction contained 16 bases not matched to a gene. CDR3 loop: CAWSPRDRGYQRQPQHF. For the CDR3, the DNA is TGTGCCTGGTCGCCCCGGGACAGGGGATATCAGCGTCAGCCCCAGCATTTT.

The chain employs TRBV7-9 and TRBJ1-2; D is unresolved. Trimming stripped 2 bases from V and 1 base from J, with 11 bases between. CDR3 length equals 15 residues. The germline CDR1 and CDR2 sequences are SEHNR and FQNEAQ (reference sequence). In DNA, the CDR3 is TGTGCCAGCAGCTTACCTTCGGGGAGTAACTATGGCTACACCTTC. This codes for CASSLPSGSNYGYTF.

This clone was found once. As DNA, the CDR3 is TGTGCCAGCCGGGACAGTAATGAAAAACTGTTTTTT. This translates into CASRDSNEKLFF. V and J are TRBV10-3 and TRBJ1-4, with TRBD1 matching 7 bases. The germline V gene encodes CDR1 ENHRY and CDR2 SYGVKD. Unmatched junction bases numbered 3, after V lost 10 bases and J lost 4 bases. CDR3 length: 12 amino acids.

On this clone itself: The sample carries other DNA sequences with the same CDR3. The chain couples TRBV2 to TRBJ2-5, with 7 bases identical to TRBD2. This CDR3 comprises 11 residues. The V segment lost 6 bases and the J segment 5 bases; nucleotides outside the gene matches: 0. Per germline, CDR1 SNHLY and CDR2 FYNNEI. The CDR3 DNA reads as TGTGCCAGCAGGGGGGGGGAGACCCAGTACTTC. The encoded protein is CASRGGETQYF.

J is TRBJ2-5 and V is TRBV5-1; D unresolved. The V and J ends lost 4 bases and 8 bases respectively, with 21 bases between them. The CDR3 has 15 amino acids. The germline V gene has CDR1 SGHRS and CDR2 YFSETQ. Here the CDR3 reads CASSPRPGPATTQYF. CDR3 in DNA: TGCGCCAGCAGCCCACGCCCGGGCCCAGCCACCACCCAGTACTTC.

The chain uses TRBV5-1 and TRBJ1-1; D is uncertain. V was shortened by 4 bases and J by 1 base, with 11 bases between the two germline ends. The CDR3 loop spans 14 amino acids. The germline gives CDR1 SGHRS, CDR2 YFSETQ. The CDR3 region is CASSPAGENTEAFF. The CDR3 DNA is TGCGCCAGCAGCCCGGCGGGCGAGAACACTGAAGCTTTCTTT.

This clone appeared a single time. This rearrangement joins TRBV6-6 to TRBJ1-1; perhaps TRBD1 as D (6 bases). V was pared by 0 bases and J by 4 bases, with 9 bases between. Per the germline V gene, CDR1 is MNHNY and CDR2 is SVGAGI (reference sequence). This CDR3 is built from 14 residues. The chain's CDR3 is CASSYSRGGTEAFF. Here the CDR3 DNA reads TGTGCCAGCAGTTACTCGCGAGGGGGCACTGAAGCTTTCTTT.

The rearrangement joins TRBV11-2 to TRBJ2-4, with 9 bases matching TRBD2. The CDR3 is 14 residues long. The V gene's germline CDR1 is SGHAT and CDR2 FQNNGV. V was clipped by 5 bases and J by 13 bases; unmatched bases: 12. CDR3 nucleotides: TGTGCCAGCAGCGCATCCGGGACTAGCTCCTCCCAGTACTTC. This sequence encodes CASSASGTSSSQYF.

The V gene is TRBV9, the J gene TRBJ1-1; D may be TRBD1 (5 bases). Germline V gives CDR1 SGDLS, CDR2 YYNGEE. V lost 1 base, J lost 1 base, and 11 bases lay in between. The CDR3 sequence is 15 residues long. The CDR3 loop is CASSVSGRANTEAFF. DNA of the CDR3: TGTGCCAGCAGCGTAAGTGGCAGGGCGAACACTGAAGCTTTCTTT.

This clone was picked up one time. Other DNA sequences within the sample encode an identical CDR3. The gene calls are TRBV5-1 and TRBJ1-2, with D possibly matching TRBD1 (5 bases). CDR3 length equals 13 residues. Deletions cut 0 bases from V and 2 bases from J, with 5 bases between. In germline, CDR1 is SGHRS, CDR2 YFSETQ. The CDR3 loop reads CASSLAGNYGYTF. DNA of the CDR3: TGCGCCAGCAGCTTGGCAGGGAACTATGGCTACACCTTC.

The rearrangement uses TRBV6-5 and TRBJ2-7; 9 nucleotides match TRBD1. There are 15 residues in the CDR3. J gave up 2 bases and V 0 bases, and 2 bases lay outside the gene matches. The germline CDR1 and CDR2 sequences are MNHEY and SVGAGI. Here the CDR3 reads CASSYSGTGTYEQYF. In DNA, the CDR3 is TGTGCCAGCAGTTACTCCGGGACAGGGACCTACGAGCAGTACTTC.

The J gene is TRBJ2-1, the V gene TRBV5-1; the D is unclear. Germline lookup yields CDR1 SGHRS and CDR2 YFSETQ. The CDR3 runs 14 residues. V gave up 0 bases and J gave up 6 bases, with 10 bases separating them. In DNA, the CDR3 is TGCGCCAGCAGCTTGGGGTCGCATTCCAATGAGCAGTTCTTC. Its protein is CASSLGSHSNEQFF.

The chain carries TRBV29-1 and TRBJ1-2; D remains unclear. V was pared by 3 bases and J by 8 bases, with 13 bases between. Germline CDR1 and CDR2: SQVTM and ANQGSEA. This CDR3 spans 12 amino acids. The CDR3 region has the DNA TGCAGCGTTGACCTGCTGCCTAGCGGCTACACCTTC. It translates to CSVDLLPSGYTF.

The V gene is TRBV30, the J gene TRBJ2-7; perhaps TRBD2 as D (6 bases). Germline assignment: CDR1 GTSNPN and CDR2 SVGIG (reference sequence). There are 13 residues in the CDR3. V lost 7 bases and J 6 bases, leaving 19 bases between the germline ends. The CDR3 protein is CASGGPGGAEQYF. The CDR3 nucleotides read TGTGCCTCCGGGGGACCCGGCGGTGCCGAGCAGTACTTC.

The chain uses TRBV7-2 and TRBJ1-2; no clear D gene. In germline, CDR1 is SGHTA, CDR2 FQGNSA. This CDR3 has 14 amino acids. V was cut by 1 base and J by 8 bases, with 14 bases left in between. Here the CDR3 reads CASSLGTAVLGYTF. CDR3 nucleotide sequence: TGTGCCAGCAGCTTAGGAACCGCAGTGTTAGGCTACACCTTC. Complete variable domain (other parts from reference TRBV7-2 and TRBJ1-2): GAGVSQSPSNKVTEKGKDVELRCDPISGHTALYWYRQSLGQGLEFLIYFQGNSAPDKSGLPSDRFSAERTGGSVSTLTIQRTQQEDSAVYLCASSLGTAVLGYTFGSGTRLTVV.

This chain uses TRBV28 with TRBJ2-1; 8 bases align to TRBD2. CDR3 length: 20 amino acids. V lost 3 bases and J lost 10; bases outside the gene matches: 26. CDR1 is MDHEN and CDR2 is SYDVKM in the germline V gene. The CDR3 is CASSLGYERGNLRWVLEQFF. The CDR3 bases are TGTGCCAGCAGTTTGGGTTACGAGCGGGGGAATCTAAGGTGGGTTTTAGAGCAGTTCTTC.

CDR3 region: CASSLGYEQYF. In DNA form, the CDR3 reads TGTGCCAGCAGTTTGGGCTACGAGCAGTACTTC. The chain combines TRBV28 with TRBJ2-7; D remains ambiguous. The CDR3 runs 11 residues. V was clipped by 3 bases and J by 3 bases, with 3 bases between them. Per germline, CDR1 MDHEN and CDR2 SYDVKM. Using reference TRBV28 and TRBJ2-7 for the parts outside the CDR3, the full variable domain is DVKVTQSSRYLVKRTGEKVFLECVQDMDHENMFWYRQDPGLGLRLIYFSYDVKMKEKGDIPEGYSVSREKKERFSLILESASTNQTSMYLCASSLGYEQYFGPGTRLTVT.

V usage is TRBV5-1 and J usage is TRBJ2-5; 7 bases align to TRBD2. V shed 2 bases and J 3 bases; nucleotides not matched to a gene: 4. This CDR3 has 14 residues. CDR1 SGHRS and CDR2 YFSETQ come from the germline V gene. CDR3 in amino acids: CASSLQRGKETQYF. The CDR3 bases are TGCGCCAGCAGCTTACAGCGGGGCAAAGAGACCCAGTACTTC.

This clone was picked up a small number of times. The CDR3 DNA is TGCGCCAGCAGCCAAGTTGGGTTGTACGAAAACACTGAAGCTTTCTTT. It is translated as CASSQVGLYENTEAFF. This chain uses TRBV4-1 with TRBJ1-1; no reliable D call. The germline V gene encodes CDR1 MGHRA and CDR2 YSYEKL. The CDR3 is 16 amino acids. V was pared by 1 base and J by 2 bases, with 14 bases between.

This chain links TRBV2 with TRBJ2-7; no reliable D call. This CDR3 spans 11 amino acids. Deletions cut 7 bases from V and 3 bases from J, with 7 bases between. Looked up from germline, CDR1 is SNHLY and CDR2 is FYNNEI. The CDR3 DNA reads as TGTGCCAGCAAAGAGGTCTACGAGCAGTACTTC. Its translation is CASKEVYEQYF.

This clone was observed a single time. V and J are TRBV27 and TRBJ1-1; D not certain. Germline CDR1 and CDR2: MNHEY and SMNVEV (reference sequence). The CDR3 totals 12 residues. Between the trimmed V and J ends, which lost 6 bases and 8 bases, there was a span of 13 bases. The CDR3 spells CASSPPGREAFF. The DNA of the CDR3 is TGTGCCAGCAGCCCTCCGGGCCGAGAAGCTTTCTTT.